The 22 T cell receptor beta chains listed next were all sequenced from one sample in a study of control samples from healthy donors and cancer patients. Produced via immunoSEQ multiplex PCR; TCRdb's table is partial and in-frame only. The sample has roughly 92,000 clones, around nine tenths seen once; the top ten hold about 7.6%. Sequencing was carried out using blood. The receptors were gathered from a woman aged 60-75 years in good health.

The chain employs TRBV4-1 and TRBJ2-1; 10 bases match TRBD2. This CDR3 contains 18 residues. Germline V gene sequence: CDR1 MGHRA, CDR2 YSYEKL. V was pared by 1 base and J by 2 bases, with 8 bases of the junction left unmatched. CDR3 sequence (DNA): TGCGCCAGCAGCCAAGGCGGAAGCGGGGGGGCCCCCTACAATGAGCAGTTCTTC. Residues: CASSQGGSGGAPYNEQFF.

The chain couples TRBV11-2 to TRBJ1-2, with D possibly being TRBD1 (5 bases). Trimming pared 2 bases from V and 4 bases from J, leaving 20 bases between. Germline lookup yields CDR1 SGHAT and CDR2 FQNNGV. This CDR3 region has 17 residues. CDR3 sequence (DNA): TGTGCCAGCAGCTTACAAGGTGCCGGGACGGCCCTCTATGGCTACACCTTC. Translating it yields CASSLQGAGTALYGYTF.

J is TRBJ2-6 and V is TRBV2; D might be TRBD1 (6 bases). Per germline, CDR1 SNHLY and CDR2 FYNNEI. CDR3 length equals 17 residues. Deletions cut 7 bases from V and 2 bases from J, with 18 bases between. As DNA, the CDR3 is TGTGCCAGCATCCGGCACAGGGACCCGGCTGGGGCCAACGTCCTGACTTTC. Encoded protein: CASIRHRDPAGANVLTF.

In the case of this clone: This specimen includes other DNA sequences encoding the same CDR3. V usage is TRBV7-3 and J usage is TRBJ1-1; D gene uncertain. CDR1 and CDR2 from the germline V gene are SGHTA and FQGTGA. V gave up 5 bases and J gave up 0 bases, with 7 bases separating them. The CDR3 extends over 13 amino acids. The CDR3 sequence is CASSLLVNTEAFF. The CDR3 DNA is TGTGCCAGCAGCCTCTTGGTGAACACTGAAGCTTTCTTT.

V is TRBV5-4 and J is TRBJ2-3, with 9 nucleotides matching TRBD2. The J segment lost 3 bases and the V segment lost 4 bases, leaving 6 bases of the junction unmatched. Germline loops: CDR1 SGHNT, CDR2 YYREEE (reference sequence). This CDR3 is built from 15 residues. In nucleotides, the CDR3 is TGTGCCAGCAGCCGAATAGCGGGAGAAACAGATACGCAGTATTTT. This sequence encodes CASSRIAGETDTQYF.

The chain employs TRBV6-1 and TRBJ1-6; unclear D gene. The CDR3 runs to 14 residues. CDR1 and CDR2 from the germline V gene are MNHNS and SASEGT. With 3 bases removed from V and 8 bases from J, the gap between germline ends came to 11 bases. As DNA, the CDR3 is TGTGCCAGCAGTGACCAGGCGAGAGATTCACCCCTCCACTTT. Protein sequence: CASSDQARDSPLHF.

The rearrangement links TRBV10-1 to TRBJ2-7; tentative D call: TRBD2 (7 bases). The CDR3 spans 14 residues. Trimming shortened V by 3 bases and J by 2 bases, and 11 bases separated the two germline ends. Germline V gene data show CDR1 as WNHNN and CDR2 as SYGVQD (reference sequence). The DNA of the CDR3 is TGCGCCAGCAGTGATTCCGGGGGGCCCTACGAGCAGTACTTC. This gives the protein CASSDSGGPYEQYF.

This chain connects TRBV4-1 to TRBJ2-1, with 8 positions matching TRBD2. Germline lookup yields CDR1 MGHRA and CDR2 YSYEKL. The CDR3 length is 16 residues. Trimming removed 2 bases from V and 4 bases from J; junction bases left unmatched: 7. For the CDR3, the DNA is TGCGCCAGCAGCCAAACTCCAGCGGGAGTTTACAATGAGCAGTTCTTC. Protein: CASSQTPAGVYNEQFF.

This clone was observed a single time. The rearrangement uses TRBV29-1 and TRBJ2-7; TRBD1 agrees at 8 bases. The CDR3 consists of 12 residues. Germline assignment: CDR1 SQVTM and CDR2 ANQGSEA. V shed 7 bases, J shed 4 bases, and the junction held 6 bases outside the gene matches. The DNA of the CDR3 is TGCAGCGGGGGACAGGTAGGGTACGAGCAGTACTTC. It encodes CSGGQVGYEQYF.

This clone has only one observation. This chain links TRBV30 with TRBJ2-1; 7 bases fit TRBD2. CDR3 length: 15 residues. The V and J ends lost 5 bases and 3 bases, in that order; junction bases with no gene match: 10. Germline-derived CDR1 and CDR2 are GTSNPN and SVGIG (reference sequence). Here the CDR3 reads CAWCQTGGYYNEQFF. DNA for the CDR3: TGTGCCTGGTGCCAAACGGGGGGTTACTACAATGAGCAGTTCTTC.

The V gene is TRBV18, the J gene TRBJ2-5; weak D call: TRBD2 (5 bases). V was trimmed by 0 bases and J by 11 bases, leaving 19 bases between them. From germline, CDR1 is KGHSH and CDR2 LQKENI. This CDR3 has 15 amino acids. CDR3 in DNA: TGTGCCAGCTCACCACCGTCTAGCCCCCGGGGTTTGCAGTACTTC. This encodes CASSPPSSPRGLQYF.

The rearrangement links TRBV7-9 to TRBJ2-7; 10 bases are a match to TRBD1. V trimming: 3 bases; J trimming: 0 bases; junction bases outside the gene matches: 5. Germline values: CDR1 SEHNR, CDR2 FQNEAQ (reference sequence). The CDR3 extends over 16 amino acids. The CDR3 DNA follows: TGTGCCAGCAGCTTGCCCGGGACAGGGGACTCCTACGAGCAGTACTTC. It yields the protein CASSLPGTGDSYEQYF.

This rearrangement joins TRBV11-3 to TRBJ1-1, with D perhaps matching TRBD1 (5 bases). V shed 6 bases and J shed 0 bases, with 14 bases lying between them. Germline V CDR1 and CDR2: SGHNT, YENEEA. The CDR3 runs to 15 residues. In DNA form, the CDR3 reads TGTGCCAGCAGTCAGTTGACAGCTATGAACACTGAAGCTTTCTTT. Amino acids: CASSQLTAMNTEAFF.

The chain combines TRBV11-2 with TRBJ2-1; 7 positions agree with TRBD2. J lost 8 bases, V lost 4 bases, and 11 bases had no gene match. The germline V gene has CDR1 SGHAT and CDR2 FQNNGV. The CDR3 sequence is 15 residues long. As DNA, the CDR3 is TGTGCCAGCAGCTCCACGGCGGGAGAGGGCGATGAGCAGTTCTTC. Translation: CASSSTAGEGDEQFF.

This clone was detected once. The chain uses TRBV19 and TRBJ2-3; 10 nucleotides match TRBD2. The CDR3 spans 16 residues. The V gene's germline CDR1 is LNHDA and CDR2 SQIVND (reference sequence). V dropped 10 bases and J dropped 1; count of bases not matched to a gene: 11. CDR3 residues: CATAPSGSSGTDTQYF. CDR3 sequence (DNA): TGTGCCACAGCCCCTAGCGGGAGTTCGGGCACAGATACGCAGTATTTT.

The J gene is TRBJ1-3, the V gene TRBV28; a possible D gene is TRBD1 (6 bases). The V gene lost 5 bases and the J gene lost 0 bases, with 20 bases spanning the gap. Per the germline V gene, CDR1 is MDHEN and CDR2 is SYDVKM. This CDR3 contains 18 residues. Written as DNA, the CDR3 is TGTGCCAGCAGTCGGGGACGGTATCGGACAGCCTCTGGAAACACCATATATTTT. As protein: CASSRGRYRTASGNTIYF.

This clone was counted once. The rearrangement joins TRBV2 to TRBJ1-2; D remains ambiguous. CDR3 size: 12 residues. V lost 2 bases, J lost 2 bases, and 3 bases lay in between. Germline V gene sequence: CDR1 SNHLY, CDR2 FYNNEI. The CDR3: CASSEQNYGYTF. The CDR3 DNA reads TGTGCCAGCAGTGAACAGAACTATGGCTACACCTTC.

The rearrangement links TRBV27 to TRBJ2-5; D is ambiguous. The CDR3 loop spans 13 amino acids. Germline V gene lookup returns CDR1 MNHEY and CDR2 SMNVEV (reference sequence). With 4 bases removed from V and 2 bases from J, the gap between germline ends came to 8 bases. The CDR3 sequence: CASSYRAQETQYF. The CDR3 coding sequence is TGTGCCAGCAGTTATAGGGCTCAAGAGACCCAGTACTTC.

The chain joins TRBV10-1 to TRBJ2-5; no definite D call. Between the trimmed V and J ends, which lost 3 bases and 6 bases, there was a span of 2 bases. The germline CDR1 and CDR2 sequences are WNHNN and SYGVQD (reference sequence). This CDR3 is 10 amino acids long. The CDR3 region is CASSDQTQYF. CDR3 DNA: TGCGCCAGCAGTGACCAGACCCAGTACTTC.

V is TRBV19 and J is TRBJ2-6; D perhaps matches TRBD1 (6 bases). CDR1 is LNHDA, CDR2 SQIVND, per germline (reference sequence). The CDR3 loop spans 19 amino acids. Trimming left V 1 base short and J 2 bases short, with 18 bases between. The CDR3 nucleotides read TGTGCCAGTAGTATAGCCCCAAAGGCTACAGGGACTGGGGCCAACGTCCTGACTTTC. Translating it yields CASSIAPKATGTGANVLTF.

This chain joins TRBV12-3 or TRBV12-4 and TRBJ1-5, with TRBD1 as a possible D gene (5 bases). The germline V and J ends were trimmed by 6 bases and 7 bases, with 13 bases remaining between them. This CDR3 has 13 amino acids. The CDR3 is CASSQLRGQPQHF. The CDR3 coding sequence is TGTGCCAGCAGCCAGCTAAGGGGCCAGCCCCAGCATTTT.

This clone was seen only a few times. This chain's CDR3 is CASSQPGEQYF. For the CDR3, the DNA is TGTGCCAGCAGCCAACCGGGCGAGCAGTACTTC. The J gene is TRBJ2-7, the V gene TRBV7-9, with D hard to call. The germline V and J ends were trimmed by 5 bases and 6 bases, with 8 bases remaining between them. Per the germline V gene, CDR1 is SEHNR and CDR2 is FQNEAQ (reference sequence). This CDR3 has 11 amino acids. Looking up the rest from reference TRBV7-9 and TRBJ2-7 gives the full variable domain: DTGVSQNPRHKITKRGQNVTFRCDPISEHNRLYWYRQTLGQGPEFLTYFQNEAQLEKSRLLSDRFSAERPKGSFSTLEIQRTEQGDSAMYLCASSQPGEQYFGPGTRLTVT.